Listed here is a single T cell receptor (beta chain). This sample was taken from a study of blood T cell repertoires in COVID-19. Study details: Sites across the United States, Italy and Spain contributed samples from acute and convalescent COVID-19.

The V end lost 5 bases, the J end lost 5 bases, and 18 bases lay between the germline ends. The germline V gene encodes CDR1 SGHAT and CDR2 FQNNGV. The CDR3 runs to 16 residues. Authors' data handling: Estimation of nucleated cell counts relied on the amplification of reference gene primers. Using immunoSEQ multiplex PCR, the repertoire was profiled, and TCRdb retains in-frame clones only, with some absent. V and J calls and clone size follow that table, whereas D and trimming were derived from the DNA. The sample holds roughly 160,000 clones, roughly 80% seen once. The sample consisted of peripheral blood. This rearrangement joins TRBV11-2 to TRBJ2-2; D perhaps matches TRBD2 (6 bases). The sequence came from a woman at least 80 years old with COVID-19, enrolled during active disease. In DNA form, the CDR3 reads TGTGCCAGCAGCGCACCGGGACTTCTTATTACCGGGGAGCTGTTTTTT. Amino acids: CASSAPGLLITGELFF.